The clone carrying this T cell receptor (beta chain) was detected only a few times. The length of the CDR3 is 12 residues. Trimming cost V 3 bases and J 7 bases, with 10 bases left between them. The V gene's germline CDR1 is MNHEY and CDR2 SMNVEV (reference sequence). The authors ran a second PCR of 7 to 11 cycles using a sample-barcoded 5' primer and a J-beta primer mix. Each CDR3 protein is one row after TCRdb ran MiXCR on the 5' RACE reads. The sample lists 2 million or so distinct CDR3 sequences; 49% were seen once. This sample was taken from a study of blood T cells in healthy people across ages.

This clonotype was sampled from a woman between 35 and 50 years old in good health. Sample: blood. The V and J genes are TRBV27 and TRBJ2-7; D is unresolved. Here the CDR3 reads CASSFVLGEQYF. For the CDR3, the DNA is TGTGCCAGCAGTTTTGTTTTGGGGGAGCAGTACTTC.